This T cell receptor (beta chain) derives from a study of blood T cell repertoires in COVID-19. Study context: Acute-phase and convalescent COVID-19 samples originated in the United States, Italy and Spain. PBMCs, B-cell-depleted T cells, or T cells were the source of the cDNA or gDNA that made up the material.

The table came from immunoSEQ multiplex PCR; TCRdb's copy has only in-frame clones and leaves some out. This sample has around 270,000 clones, with more than 70% found just once. Germline CDR1 and CDR2: SGHAT and FQNNGV. Losses at the gene ends were 4 bases for V and 3 bases for J; bases not matched to a gene: 19. The CDR3 spans 19 residues. This TCR came from a woman between 45 and 65 years old with acute or convalescent COVID-19. J is TRBJ2-7 and V is TRBV11-2, with TRBD2 matching over 9 bases. Sequences were obtained from peripheral blood. The CDR3 reads CASSYPYSGRRTSLYEQYF. The CDR3 nucleotides are TGTGCCAGCAGCTACCCATATAGCGGGAGAAGAACAAGTCTCTACGAGCAGTACTTC.